Below, 17 T cell receptor beta chains from the same sample are listed, as sequenced in a study of blood T cells in healthy people across ages. Alongside a J-beta primer mix, a sample-barcoded 5' primer served in a second PCR lasting about 7 to 12 cycles. TCRdb independently ran MiXCR on the 5' RACE reads; one entry per CDR3 protein. This table has around 990,000 distinct CDR3 sequences, under 30% appearing once. This sample also belongs to another study, concerning T cells of mothers and their children.

The sequencing input was blood. These receptors originate from a girl aged 2-10 years in good health.

This rearrangement joins TRBV29-1 to TRBJ2-1; D perhaps matches TRBD2 (5 bases). CDR1 SQVTM and CDR2 ANQGSEA come from the germline V gene. V lost 7 bases and J lost 1, with 14 bases in between. The CDR3 runs to 14 residues. CDR3 sequence: CSAGGHTSYNEQFF. The CDR3 region has the DNA TGCAGCGCCGGAGGTCACACTTCCTACAATGAGCAGTTCTTC.

This chain uses TRBV10-3 with TRBJ2-5; the D is unclear. The germline V gene has CDR1 ENHRY and CDR2 SYGVKD. The V end lost 6 bases, the J end lost 5 bases, and 16 bases lay between the germline ends. The CDR3 covers 14 residues. The CDR3 loop reads CAIRGNPTGETQYF. Written as DNA, the CDR3 is TGTGCCATCAGGGGTAACCCAACCGGGGAGACCCAGTACTTC.

The chain uses TRBV29-1 and TRBJ2-3; either TRBD1 or TRBD2 may fit D (5 bases each). Germline lookup yields CDR1 SQVTM and CDR2 ANQGSEA. Trimming shortened V by 2 bases and J by 5 bases, and 17 bases separated the two germline ends. The length of the CDR3 is 15 residues. CDR3 DNA: TGCAGCGTTGAAAGATGGGGGACGGGCGGAGATACGCAGTATTTT. This translates into CSVERWGTGGDTQYF.

The rearrangement uses TRBV12-3 or TRBV12-4 and TRBJ1-6; D is undetermined. The CDR3 length is 14 residues. V was shortened by 6 bases and J by 4 bases, with 10 bases between the two germline ends. CDR3 bases: TGTGCCAGCAGCTCGAGGCGATATAATTCACCCCTCCACTTT. Protein product: CASSSRRYNSPLHF.

The chain joins TRBV7-2 to TRBJ1-2, with D possibly TRBD1 on 5 matching bases. The CDR3 is 14 amino acids. Germline V CDR1 and CDR2: SGHTA, FQGNSA. V lost 4 bases and J lost 0, with 9 bases in between. DNA of the CDR3: TGTGCCAGCAGCTCGGACACTACTAACTATGGCTACACCTTC. Translated: CASSSDTTNYGYTF.

V usage is TRBV4-1 and J usage is TRBJ2-7; D unresolved. Germline assignment: CDR1 MGHRA and CDR2 YSYEKL. The CDR3 is made up of 15 amino acids. Trimming removed 0 bases at V and 2 bases at J, with 11 bases between. The CDR3 DNA reads as TGCGCCAGCAGCCAAGAATTGACCTCCCCCTACGAGCAGTACTTC. This translates into CASSQELTSPYEQYF.

This clonotype has a handful of counts. The chain recombines TRBV11-1 with TRBJ2-7; D may be TRBD2 (6 bases). The CDR3 is made up of 15 amino acids. Trimming cost V 5 bases and J 5 bases, with 19 bases left between them. CDR1 is SGHAT, CDR2 FQDESV, per germline (reference sequence). DNA for the CDR3: TGTGCCAGCAGCCCCCACGGGACGGCTAGCGACGAGCAGTACTTC. This gives the protein CASSPHGTASDEQYF.

In this sample, this clonotype turned up a few times. One junction end does not reproduce the germline sequence, and a read error may be involved. The rearrangement links TRBV25-1 to TRBJ2-5; D call uncertain. Germline V gene data show CDR1 as MGHDK and CDR2 as SYGVNS. The CDR3 length is 11 residues. The CDR3 here is CASSESVSQYF. The CDR3 coding sequence is TGTGCCAGTAGTGAATCGGTTTCGCAGTACTTC.

In its sample, this clonotype was seen a few times. The germline gene is not matched at one end of the junction; a read error may be the cause. The gene calls are TRBV18 and TRBJ2-7, with a possible D match to TRBD1 (6 bases). There are 13 residues in the CDR3. The germline V gene encodes CDR1 KGHSH and CDR2 LQKENI. The CDR3 DNA reads TGTGCCAGCTCACCGGAAGGGGGTTTCTGGCTGCACTTC. Amino acid sequence: CASSPEGGFWLHF.

The chain joins TRBV20-1 to TRBJ2-7, with D unclear. The CDR3 is 11 residues long. The germline CDR1 and CDR2 sequences are DFQATT and SNEGSKA (reference sequence). The V and J ends lost 6 bases and 4 bases respectively, with 10 bases between them. The CDR3 here is CSARFDYEQYF. For the CDR3, the DNA is TGCAGTGCGCGGTTCGATTACGAGCAGTACTTC.

This clonotype was counted a few times. The rearrangement uses TRBV3-1 and TRBJ2-5, with a weak D call TRBD2 (6 bases). CDR3 length: 13 residues. Germline CDR1 LGHDT, CDR2 YNNKEL (reference sequence). The V end was cut by 7 bases, the J end by 11 bases, with 20 bases between. The CDR3 loop is CASTRTEGGEQYF. In nucleotides, the CDR3 is TGTGCCAGCACTAGGACGGAAGGCGGGGAGCAGTACTTC.

The chain links TRBV27 to TRBJ2-5, with 7 positions matching TRBD2. The CDR3 is made up of 15 amino acids. Germline CDR1 is MNHEY and CDR2 is SMNVEV (reference sequence). V gave up 4 bases and J gave up 3 bases; unmatched junction bases: 8. For the CDR3, the DNA is TGTGCCAGCAGTTCCACTAGCGCCTTGGAAGAGACCCAGTACTTC. Protein product: CASSSTSALEETQYF.

The gene calls are TRBV4-3 and TRBJ1-3; D remains unclear. The V end was cut by 1 base, the J end by 1 base, with 8 bases between. Germline V gene data show CDR1 as LGHNA and CDR2 as YSLEER. This CDR3 region has 15 residues. In DNA, the CDR3 is TGCGCCAGCAGCCAAGGTTCGGGATCTGGAAACACCATATATTTT. It is translated as CASSQGSGSGNTIYF.

The genes are TRBV7-2 and TRBJ1-2; D unresolved. The length of the CDR3 is 12 residues. V shed 5 bases and J shed 8 bases, with 12 bases lying between them. Per the germline V gene, CDR1 is SGHTA and CDR2 is FQGNSA. This CDR3 reads CASSLHGQGYTF. CDR3 nucleotide sequence: TGTGCCAGCAGCCTTCACGGTCAGGGCTACACCTTC.

This clonotype turned up a few times. The chain combines TRBV29-1 with TRBJ1-4; D gene unclear. The V and J ends lost 4 bases and 8 bases respectively, with 11 bases between them. The V gene's germline CDR1 is SQVTM and CDR2 ANQGSEA. This CDR3 is built from 12 residues. CDR3 in DNA: TGCAGCGTTGTTGACACCTCCGAAAAACTGTTTTTT. Its translation: CSVVDTSEKLFF.

This clonotype has only a few counts. The rearrangement uses TRBV4-1 and TRBJ2-7; a weak D match, TRBD1 (5 bases). The CDR3 has 16 residues. Per the germline V gene, CDR1 is MGHRA and CDR2 is YSYEKL. The V end lost 1 base, the J end lost 0 bases, and 13 bases lay between the germline ends. The CDR3 DNA is TGCGCCAGCAGCCAAGTAGGGGCAGAGAGCTCCTACGAGCAGTACTTC. As protein: CASSQVGAESSYEQYF.

This clonotype came up a few times. The chain is built from TRBV12-3 or TRBV12-4 and TRBJ2-5; the D gene could be TRBD1 or TRBD2 (5 bases each). The CDR3 has 15 amino acids. Deletions cut 0 bases from V and 5 bases from J, with 13 bases between. The CDR3 here is CASSLALGVEETQYF. CDR3 DNA: TGTGCCAGCAGTTTAGCATTGGGGGTGGAGGAGACCCAGTACTTC.